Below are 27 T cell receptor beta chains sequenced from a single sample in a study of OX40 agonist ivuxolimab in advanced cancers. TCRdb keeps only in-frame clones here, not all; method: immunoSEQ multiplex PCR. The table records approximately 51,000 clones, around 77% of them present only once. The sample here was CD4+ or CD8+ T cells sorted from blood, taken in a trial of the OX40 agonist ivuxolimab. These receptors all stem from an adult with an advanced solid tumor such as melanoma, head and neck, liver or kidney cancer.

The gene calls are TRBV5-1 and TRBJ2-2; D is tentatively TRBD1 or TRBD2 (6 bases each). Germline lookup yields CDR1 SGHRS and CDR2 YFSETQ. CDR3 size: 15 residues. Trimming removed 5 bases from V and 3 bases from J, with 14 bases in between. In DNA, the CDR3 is TGCGCCAGCAGTAGAAGGGGGGCGGACACCGGGGAGCTGTTTTTT. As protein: CASSRRGADTGELFF.

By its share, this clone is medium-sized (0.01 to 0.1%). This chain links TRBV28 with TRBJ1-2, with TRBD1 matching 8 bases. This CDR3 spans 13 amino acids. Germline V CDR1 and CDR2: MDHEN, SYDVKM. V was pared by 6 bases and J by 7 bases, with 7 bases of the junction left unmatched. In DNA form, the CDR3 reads TGTGCCAGCAGCCAAGGACAGGGCGCTGGCTACACCTTC. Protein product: CASSQGQGAGYTF.

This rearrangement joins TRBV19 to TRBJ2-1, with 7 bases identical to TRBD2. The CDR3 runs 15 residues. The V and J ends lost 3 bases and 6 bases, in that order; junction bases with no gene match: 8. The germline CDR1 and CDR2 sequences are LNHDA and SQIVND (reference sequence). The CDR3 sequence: CASSINPGTTNEQFF. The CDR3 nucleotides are TGTGCCAGTAGTATTAACCCCGGGACTACCAATGAGCAGTTCTTC.

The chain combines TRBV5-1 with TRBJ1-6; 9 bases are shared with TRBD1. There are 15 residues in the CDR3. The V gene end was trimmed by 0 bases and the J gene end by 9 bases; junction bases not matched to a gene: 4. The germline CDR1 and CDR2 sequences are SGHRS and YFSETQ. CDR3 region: CASSLARQGGSPLHF. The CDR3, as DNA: TGCGCCAGCAGCTTGGCACGACAGGGGGGTTCACCCCTCCACTTT. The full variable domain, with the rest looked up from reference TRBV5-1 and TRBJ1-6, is KAGVTQTPRYLIKTRGQQVTLSCSPISGHRSVSWYQQTPGQGLQFLFEYFSETQRNKGNFPGRFSGRQFSNSRSEMNVSTLELGDSALYLCASSLARQGGSPLHFGNGTRLTVT.

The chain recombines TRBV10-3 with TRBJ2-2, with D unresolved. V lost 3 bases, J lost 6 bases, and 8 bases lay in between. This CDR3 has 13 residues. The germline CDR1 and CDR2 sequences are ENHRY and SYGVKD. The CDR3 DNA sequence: TGTGCCATCAGTGATGGCAATGCCGGGGAGCTGTTTTTT. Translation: CAISDGNAGELFF.

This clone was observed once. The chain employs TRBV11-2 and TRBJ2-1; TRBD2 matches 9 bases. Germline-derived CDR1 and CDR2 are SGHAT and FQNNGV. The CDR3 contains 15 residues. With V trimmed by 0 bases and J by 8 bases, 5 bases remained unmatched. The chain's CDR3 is CASSLDRLAGHEQFF. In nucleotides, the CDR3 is TGTGCCAGCAGCTTAGATAGGCTAGCGGGACATGAGCAGTTCTTC.

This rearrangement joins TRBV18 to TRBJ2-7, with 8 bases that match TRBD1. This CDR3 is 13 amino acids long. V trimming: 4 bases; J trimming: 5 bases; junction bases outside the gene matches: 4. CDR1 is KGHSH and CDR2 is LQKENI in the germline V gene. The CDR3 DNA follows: TGTGCCAGCTCACTTGCAGGGGGCAACGAGCAGTACTTC. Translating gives CASSLAGGNEQYF.

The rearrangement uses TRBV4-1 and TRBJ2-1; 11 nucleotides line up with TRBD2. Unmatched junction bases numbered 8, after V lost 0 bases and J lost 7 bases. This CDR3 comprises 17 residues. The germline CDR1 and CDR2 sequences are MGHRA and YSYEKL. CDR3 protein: CASSQDLIAGGVNEQFF. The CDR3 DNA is TGCGCCAGCAGCCAAGACCTGATAGCGGGAGGGGTGAATGAGCAGTTCTTC.

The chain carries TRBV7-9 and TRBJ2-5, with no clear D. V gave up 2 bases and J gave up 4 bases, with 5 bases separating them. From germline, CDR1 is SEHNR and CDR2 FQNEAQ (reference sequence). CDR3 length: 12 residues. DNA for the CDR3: TGTGCCAGCAGCTTAAACAGAGAGACCCAGTACTTC. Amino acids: CASSLNRETQYF.

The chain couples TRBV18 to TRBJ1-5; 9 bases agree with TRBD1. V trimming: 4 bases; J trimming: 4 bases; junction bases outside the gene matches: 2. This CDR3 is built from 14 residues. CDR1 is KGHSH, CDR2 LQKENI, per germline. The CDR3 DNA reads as TGTGCCAGCTCACTAGGGACAGGGAATCAGCCCCAGCATTTT. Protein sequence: CASSLGTGNQPQHF.

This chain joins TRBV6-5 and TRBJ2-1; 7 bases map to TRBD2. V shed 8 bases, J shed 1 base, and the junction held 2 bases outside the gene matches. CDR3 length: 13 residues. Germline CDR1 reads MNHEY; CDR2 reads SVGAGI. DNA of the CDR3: TGTGCCAGCCTCGGGGGGTCCTACAATGAGCAGTTCTTC. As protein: CASLGGSYNEQFF.

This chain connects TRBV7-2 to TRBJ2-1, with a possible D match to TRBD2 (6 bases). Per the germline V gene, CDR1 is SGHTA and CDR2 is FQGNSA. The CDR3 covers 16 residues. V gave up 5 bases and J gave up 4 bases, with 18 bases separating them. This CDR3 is CASSPPGLSSYNEQFF. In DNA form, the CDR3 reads TGTGCCAGCAGCCCTCCGGGACTCTCCAGTTACAATGAGCAGTTCTTC.

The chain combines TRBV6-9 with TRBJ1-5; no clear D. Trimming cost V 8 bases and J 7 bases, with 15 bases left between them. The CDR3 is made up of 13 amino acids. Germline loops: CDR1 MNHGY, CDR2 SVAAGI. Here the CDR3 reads CASRVPSWQPQHF. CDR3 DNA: TGTGCCAGCCGGGTCCCTTCATGGCAGCCCCAGCATTTT.

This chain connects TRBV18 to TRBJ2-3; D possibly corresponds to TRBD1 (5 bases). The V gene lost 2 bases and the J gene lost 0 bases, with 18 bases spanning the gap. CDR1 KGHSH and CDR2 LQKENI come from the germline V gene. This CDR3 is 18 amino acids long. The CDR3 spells CASSPYSQMTASTDTQYF. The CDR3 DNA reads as TGTGCCAGCTCACCATACTCGCAAATGACAGCTAGCACAGATACGCAGTATTTT.

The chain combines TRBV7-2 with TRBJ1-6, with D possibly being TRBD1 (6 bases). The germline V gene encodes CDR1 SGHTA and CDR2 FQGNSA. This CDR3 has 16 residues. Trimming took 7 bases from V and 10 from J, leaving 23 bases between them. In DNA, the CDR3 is TGTGCCAGCACCTCGGGGGGGGGCCTACTTAGATCACCCCTCCACTTT. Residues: CASTSGGGLLRSPLHF.

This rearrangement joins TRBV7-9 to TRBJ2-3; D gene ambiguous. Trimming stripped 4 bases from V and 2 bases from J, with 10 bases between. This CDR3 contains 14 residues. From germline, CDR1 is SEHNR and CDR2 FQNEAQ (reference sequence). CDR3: CASSSTATTDTQYF. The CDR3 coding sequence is TGTGCCAGCAGCTCGACCGCAACCACAGATACGCAGTATTTT.

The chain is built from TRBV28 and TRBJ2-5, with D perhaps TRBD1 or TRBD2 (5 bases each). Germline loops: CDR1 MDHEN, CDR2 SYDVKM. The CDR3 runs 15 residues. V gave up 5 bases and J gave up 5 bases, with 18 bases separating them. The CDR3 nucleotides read TGTGCCAGCAGTCCCCACAGTGGGGGACGGGAGACCCAGTACTTC. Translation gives CASSPHSGGRETQYF.

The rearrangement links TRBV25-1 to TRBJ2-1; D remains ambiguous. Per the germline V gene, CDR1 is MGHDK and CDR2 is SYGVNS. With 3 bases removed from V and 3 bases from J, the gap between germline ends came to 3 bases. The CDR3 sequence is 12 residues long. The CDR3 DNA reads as TGTGCCAGCAGTGAGAACTACAATGAGCAGTTCTTC. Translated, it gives CASSENYNEQFF.

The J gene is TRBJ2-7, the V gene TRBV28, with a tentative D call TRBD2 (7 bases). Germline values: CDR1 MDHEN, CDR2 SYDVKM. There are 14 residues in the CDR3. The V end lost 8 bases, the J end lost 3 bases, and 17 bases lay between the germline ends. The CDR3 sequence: CASGRGGQLYEQYF. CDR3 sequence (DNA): TGTGCCAGCGGGAGGGGGGGACAACTCTACGAGCAGTACTTC.

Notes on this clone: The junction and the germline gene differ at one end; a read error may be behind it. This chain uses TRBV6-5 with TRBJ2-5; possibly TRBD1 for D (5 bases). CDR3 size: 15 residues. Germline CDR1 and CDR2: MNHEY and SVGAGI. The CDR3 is CASSYSSQGQGTQYF. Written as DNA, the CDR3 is TGTGCCAGCAGTTACTCGAGTCAAGGACAAGGGACCCAGTACTTC.

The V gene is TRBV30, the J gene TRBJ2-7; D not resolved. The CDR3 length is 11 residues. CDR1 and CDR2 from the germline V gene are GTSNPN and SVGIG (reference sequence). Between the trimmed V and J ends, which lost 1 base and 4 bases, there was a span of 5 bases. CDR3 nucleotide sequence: TGTGCCTGGAGTGAATGGTACGAGCAGTACTTC. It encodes CAWSEWYEQYF.

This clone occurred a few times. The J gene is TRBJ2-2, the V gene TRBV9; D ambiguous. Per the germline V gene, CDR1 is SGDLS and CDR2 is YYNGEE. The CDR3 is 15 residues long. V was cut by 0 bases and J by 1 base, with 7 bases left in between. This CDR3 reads CASSVATGNTGELFF. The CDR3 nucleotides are TGTGCCAGCAGCGTAGCTACGGGGAACACCGGGGAGCTGTTTTTT.

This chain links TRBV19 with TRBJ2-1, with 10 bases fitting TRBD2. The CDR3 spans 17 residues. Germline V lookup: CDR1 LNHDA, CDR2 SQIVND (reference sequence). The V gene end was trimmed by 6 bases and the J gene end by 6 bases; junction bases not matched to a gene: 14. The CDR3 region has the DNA TGTGCCAGTAGCCTAAGGTCTAGCGGGAGTAGTGGCAATGAGCAGTTCTTC. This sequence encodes CASSLRSSGSSGNEQFF.

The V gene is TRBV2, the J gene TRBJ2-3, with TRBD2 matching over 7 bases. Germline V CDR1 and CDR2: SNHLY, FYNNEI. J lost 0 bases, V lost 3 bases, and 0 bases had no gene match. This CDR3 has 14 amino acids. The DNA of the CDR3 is TGTGCCAGCAGTGAGGGACTAAGCACAGATACGCAGTATTTT. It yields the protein CASSEGLSTDTQYF.

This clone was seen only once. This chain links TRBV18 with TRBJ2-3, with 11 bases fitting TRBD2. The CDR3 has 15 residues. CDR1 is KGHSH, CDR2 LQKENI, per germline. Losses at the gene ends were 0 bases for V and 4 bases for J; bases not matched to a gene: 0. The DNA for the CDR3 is TGTGCCAGCTCACCACCACTAGCGGGAGCAGATACGCAGTATTTT. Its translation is CASSPPLAGADTQYF.

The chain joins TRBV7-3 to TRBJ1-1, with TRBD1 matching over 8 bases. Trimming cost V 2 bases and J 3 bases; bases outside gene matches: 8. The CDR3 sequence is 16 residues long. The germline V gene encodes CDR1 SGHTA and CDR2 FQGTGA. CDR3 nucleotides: TGTGCCAGCAGCTTACAGGGGCAGGGGGCGGACACTGAAGCTTTCTTT. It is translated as CASSLQGQGADTEAFF.

The CDR3 sequence is CASSLLSVDSSYEQYF. The CDR3, as DNA: TGTGCCAGCAGTTTATTATCGGTTGACAGCTCCTACGAGCAGTACTTC. This chain connects TRBV28 to TRBJ2-7; TRBD1 is a possible D gene (5 bases). The CDR3 has 16 residues. Germline V gene lookup returns CDR1 MDHEN and CDR2 SYDVKM. Trimming shortened V by 1 base and J by 0 bases, and 13 bases separated the two germline ends.